Listed below are T cell receptor beta chains from one sample, sequenced in a study of neurological immune-mediated disorders. Each CDR3 protein gets one entry after TCRdb re-called the 5' RACE reads with MiXCR. This repertoire shows roughly 39,000 distinct CDR3 sequences, approximately 7.2% found once; its top ten account for roughly 6%. The sequencing sample was made of CD4+ T cells from blood. The receptors stem from a man aged 45 to 65 in good health. CDR3s include the opening cysteine and the closing phenylalanine or tryptophan. Each record gives: CDR3 length, J gene, D gene, clone size, V gene, CDR3 protein, CDR3 DNA. D genes are given only for firm matches. Not all rows give a size; the values are once, few, many and, for expanded clones, a class.

12	TRBJ1-3	TRBD1	many	TRBV20-1	CSAPGQGGTIYF	TGCAGTGCTCCGGGACAGGGGGGCACCATATATTTT
13	TRBJ2-5	TRBD1	many	TRBV6-5	CASRGQGQETQYF	TGTGCCAGCAGGGGACAGGGGCAAGAGACCCAGTACTTC
14	TRBJ1-2	-	many	TRBV18	CASSPPGTNYGYTF	TGTGCCAGCTCACCGCCAGGCACCAACTATGGCTACACCTTC
13	TRBJ1-2	-	medium-sized	TRBV12-3/TRBV12-4	CASSLGGNYGYTF	TGTGCCAGCAGTTTAGGCGGGAACTATGGCTACACCTTC
14	TRBJ1-1	-	-	TRBV10-3	CAISEDGVSAEAFF	TGTGCCATCAGTGAGGATGGGGTATCGGCTGAAGCTTTCTTT
14	TRBJ2-3	TRBD2	many	TRBV20-1	CSAPKSGRPDTQYF	TGCAGTGCTCCTAAGAGCGGGAGGCCAGATACGCAGTATTTT
15	TRBJ2-1	-	many	TRBV7-2	CASRPPTGENNEQFF	TGTGCCAGCAGACCACCTACTGGGGAAAACAATGAGCAGTTCTTC
17	TRBJ2-3	TRBD2	many	TRBV20-1	CSARERYSGSLTDTQYF	TGCAGTGCCCGAGAACGATACAGCGGGAGTCTCACAGATACGCAGTATTTT
18	TRBJ2-6	-	many	TRBV7-2	CASSLRGPRVSGANVLTF	TGTGCCAGCAGCTTAAGGGGCCCCAGGGTTTCTGGGGCCAACGTCCTGACTTTC
16	TRBJ2-1	-	many	TRBV20-1	CSARYNSGGPRNEQFF	TGCAGTGCTAGATACAATTCGGGCGGCCCCCGCAATGAGCAGTTCTTC
16	TRBJ2-4	TRBD1	many	TRBV7-2	CASSWTGALAKNIQYF	TGTGCCAGCAGCTGGACAGGGGCACTAGCCAAAAACATTCAGTACTTC
14	TRBJ2-7	TRBD1	many	TRBV10-3	CAITPGRGTYEQYF	TGTGCCATCACCCCTGGCAGGGGGACCTACGAGCAGTACTTC
15	TRBJ2-7	-	many	TRBV11-2	CASSLTPGIDYEQYF	TGTGCCAGCAGCCTTACGCCCGGGATTGACTACGAGCAGTACTTC
16	TRBJ1-2	-	many	TRBV27	CASSPNGLRGSYGYTF	TGTGCCAGCAGCCCCAATGGCTTGCGGGGGAGTTATGGCTACACCTTC
12	TRBJ1-4	-	many	TRBV29-1	CSAQGVNEKLFF	TGCAGCGCCCAGGGAGTTAATGAAAAACTGTTTTTT
16	TRBJ2-3	-	many	TRBV25-1	CASSDLGSRGTDTQYF	TGTGCCAGCAGTGATCTCGGGAGTAGGGGAACAGATACGCAGTATTTT
15	TRBJ2-1	TRBD2	many	TRBV5-1	CASSLVAGGLNEQFF	TGCGCCAGCAGCTTGGTAGCGGGAGGCTTAAATGAGCAGTTCTTC
16	TRBJ2-5	TRBD2	many	TRBV20-1	CSAEKTSGRASGTQYF	TGCAGTGCCGAGAAGACTAGCGGGAGGGCTTCGGGGACCCAGTACTTC
15	TRBJ2-7	-	many	TRBV5-1	CASSLWAGASYEQYF	TGCGCCAGCAGCTTGTGGGCGGGGGCCTCCTACGAGCAGTACTTC
15	TRBJ2-7	-	many	TRBV18	CASSPGKLTSYEQYF	TGTGCCAGCTCACCAGGGAAGCTTACCTCCTACGAGCAGTACTTC
13	TRBJ1-4	-	many	TRBV28	CASSLESPEKLFF	TGTGCCAGCAGTTTGGAGTCCCCTGAAAAACTGTTTTTT
13	TRBJ1-1	-	-	TRBV5-1	CASSLGQDVSAFF	TGCGCCAGCAGCTTGGGGCAGGACGTTTCAGCTTTCTTT
11	TRBJ2-7	-	many	TRBV10-3	CAISDRYEQYF	TGTGCCATCAGTGACCGTTACGAGCAGTACTTC
13	TRBJ2-3	-	many	TRBV20-1	CSAREASSDTQYF	TGCAGTGCTAGAGAGGCCTCCTCAGATACGCAGTATTTT
14	TRBJ1-1	TRBD1	many	TRBV9	CASSARDRNTEAFF	TGTGCCAGCAGCGCCCGGGACAGGAACACTGAAGCTTTCTTT
14	TRBJ1-5	-	few	TRBV4-2	CASSDQGSNQPQHF	TGTGCCAGCAGCGACCAGGGGAGCAATCAGCCCCAGCATTTT
13	TRBJ2-7	TRBD2	medium-sized	TRBV7-2	CASRLAGGYEQYF	TGTGCCAGCCGACTAGCGGGAGGGTACGAGCAGTACTTC
15	TRBJ1-2	-	many	TRBV7-2	CASSLTREGDYGYTF	TGTGCCAGCAGCTTAACTCGCGAGGGGGACTATGGCTACACCTTC
16	TRBJ1-1	-	-	TRBV7-9	CASSSLRVQTNTEAFF	TGTGCCAGCAGCTCACTAAGGGTTCAGACCAACACTGAAGCTTTCTTT
14	TRBJ1-2	TRBD1	many	TRBV24-1	CATSQTGVGYGYTF	TGTGCCACCAGTCAAACAGGGGTCGGGTATGGCTACACCTTC
11	TRBJ1-5	-	many	TRBV20-1	CSAGVMQPQHF	TGCAGTGCTGGGGTTATGCAGCCCCAGCATTTT
15	TRBJ2-1	TRBD1	many	TRBV19	CASRTTGGSYNEQFF	TGTGCCAGTAGAACAACAGGGGGCTCCTACAATGAGCAGTTCTTC
12	TRBJ2-2	-	-	TRBV5-4	CASSSISGELFF	TGTGCCAGCAGTTCTATCAGCGGGGAGCTGTTTTTT
13	TRBJ2-5	-	many	TRBV12-3/TRBV12-4	CASSPGTPETQYF	TGTGCCAGCAGCCCGGGAACCCCAGAGACCCAGTACTTC
17	TRBJ1-2	-	medium-sized	TRBV15	CATSTYLNREEGYGYTF	TGTGCCACCAGCACCTACTTAAACAGGGAGGAGGGCTATGGCTACACCTTC
15	TRBJ2-1	TRBD2	many	TRBV10-3	CAISESSGRLIEQFF	TGTGCCATCAGTGAGTCTAGCGGGAGGTTGATTGAGCAGTTCTTC
17	TRBJ2-7	TRBD1	many	TRBV28	CASSLWGGTGSSYEQYF	TGTGCCAGCAGTTTATGGGGGGGGACAGGGAGCTCCTACGAGCAGTACTTC
16	TRBJ2-2	TRBD2	many	TRBV11-2	CASSPRHKTSGAELFF	TGTGCCAGCAGCCCTCGCCATAAGACTAGCGGTGCTGAGCTGTTTTTT
13	TRBJ2-7	-	many	TRBV5-1	CASRETTGVEQYF	TGCGCCAGCAGGGAGACAACGGGGGTGGAGCAGTACTTC
14	TRBJ2-3	TRBD1	-	TRBV7-2	CASSSRQGQDTQYF	TGTGCCAGCAGCTCTAGACAGGGGCAGGATACGCAGTATTTT
15	TRBJ2-1	TRBD2	few	TRBV4-1	CASSQTSGSEVEQFF	TGCGCCAGCAGCCAGACTAGCGGGAGTGAGGTTGAGCAGTTCTTC
12	TRBJ2-1	-	many	TRBV5-4	CASSPEVGEQFF	TGTGCCAGCAGCCCCGAAGTTGGTGAGCAGTTCTTC
13	TRBJ2-1	-	many	TRBV20-1	CSASPLSYNEQFF	TGCAGTGCTTCCCCCCTCTCCTACAATGAGCAGTTCTTC
14	TRBJ2-5	-	many	TRBV20-1	CSASTQIGIETQYF	TGCAGTGCTAGTACCCAAATCGGGATAGAGACCCAGTACTTC
14	TRBJ2-7	TRBD2	many	TRBV20-1	CSARLAGGPGEQYF	TGCAGTGCTAGGCTAGCGGGAGGGCCCGGCGAGCAGTACTTC
15	TRBJ2-4	TRBD2	many	TRBV12-3/TRBV12-4	CASSLEREVKNIQYF	TGTGCCAGCAGTTTAGAGCGGGAAGTTAAAAACATTCAGTACTTC
21	TRBJ2-1	TRBD2	many	TRBV7-9	CASAPGRGAGSQRDAQNEQFF	TGTGCCAGCGCCCCGGGTCGGGGCGCCGGGTCCCAGCGGGATGCCCAAAATGAGCAGTTCTTC
12	TRBJ1-6	-	many	TRBV10-3	CAISEGSLALHF	TGTGCCATCAGTGAGGGGTCCCTCGCCCTCCACTTT
15	TRBJ2-1	TRBD2	many	TRBV10-3	CATQGASGSYGEQFF	TGTGCCACCCAAGGGGCTAGCGGGAGTTATGGTGAGCAGTTCTTC
13	TRBJ2-2	-	-	TRBV2	CASSAGTHGELFF	TGTGCCAGCAGCGCCGGGACGCACGGGGAGCTGTTTTTT
16	TRBJ2-1	TRBD2	medium-sized	TRBV7-2	CASSLVLSGSGDEQFF	TGTGCCAGCAGCTTAGTTTTAAGCGGGAGTGGAGATGAGCAGTTCTTC
11	TRBJ1-2	TRBD1	many	TRBV20-1	CSAYRGTGYTF	TGCAGTGCTTACAGGGGGACTGGCTACACCTTC
14	TRBJ1-1	-	many	TRBV12-3/TRBV12-4	CASSPGHQNTEAFF	TGTGCCAGCAGTCCGGGACACCAGAACACTGAAGCTTTCTTT
14	TRBJ2-7	TRBD2	-	TRBV20-1	CSALGSGRAGEQYF	TGCAGTGCTCTTGGTAGCGGGAGGGCCGGAGAGCAGTACTTC